The 19 T cell receptor beta chains below were found in one sample sequenced in a study of sequential checkpoint blockade in melanoma. This sample's treatment: randomized to nivolumab then ipilimumab (arm A) or the reverse (arm B). This table comes from immunoSEQ multiplex PCR, and its TCRdb copy is limited to in-frame clones, with some not included. The sample has approximately 26,000 clones; roughly 76% are singletons. The input for sequencing was CD8+ T cells sorted from blood (inferred from file names), taken from a patient given nivolumab and ipilimumab in sequence. The source is a human donor with melanoma.

The V call is TRBV4-1, the J call TRBJ1-6; no reliable D call. Germline V lookup: CDR1 MGHRA, CDR2 YSYEKL. The CDR3 loop spans 16 amino acids. The V end was cut by 1 base, the J end by 6 bases, with 13 bases between. The CDR3 coding sequence is TGCGCCAGCAGCCAAGGGATAGCCTATAGTAATTCACCCCTCCACTTT. This encodes CASSQGIAYSNSPLHF.

The rearrangement joins TRBV9 to TRBJ2-7; 7 positions agree with TRBD1. Germline V CDR1 and CDR2: SGDLS, YYNGEE. V was clipped by 3 bases and J by 3 bases; unmatched bases: 6. The CDR3 loop spans 14 amino acids. The CDR3 DNA follows: TGTGCCAGCAGCGGGGGACAGAGTGGCTACGAGCAGTACTTC. Translation gives CASSGGQSGYEQYF.

This chain uses TRBV18 with TRBJ2-7, with 12 bases matching TRBD2. This CDR3 has 16 residues. CDR1 and CDR2 (germline): KGHSH, LQKENI. J was trimmed by 2 bases and V by 5 bases; bases with no gene match: 7. The CDR3 spells CASSSTSGSRPYEQYF. CDR3 in DNA: TGTGCCAGCTCATCGACTAGCGGGAGTAGGCCCTACGAGCAGTACTTC. The full variable domain, its missing parts supplied by reference TRBV18 and TRBJ2-7, is NAGVMQNPRHLVRRRGQEARLRCSPMKGHSHVYWYRQLPEEGLKFMVYLQKENIIDESGMPKERFSAEFPKEGPSILRIQQVVRGDSAAYFCASSSTSGSRPYEQYFGPGTRLTVT.

The chain uses TRBV14 and TRBJ2-5, with D uncertain. V lost 1 base and J 2 bases, leaving 14 bases between the germline ends. Germline lookup yields CDR1 SGHDN and CDR2 FVKESK. The CDR3 length is 16 residues. CDR3 sequence (DNA): TGTGCCAGCAGCCAAGGGTTTACGACGGAGCAAGAGACCCAGTACTTC. This sequence encodes CASSQGFTTEQETQYF.

This sequence joins TRBV5-6 and TRBJ2-7, with D possibly TRBD2 on 6 matching bases. This CDR3 spans 13 amino acids. The germline CDR1 and CDR2 sequences are SGHDT and YYEEEE. V shed 0 bases and J shed 3 bases, with 7 bases lying between them. This chain's CDR3 is CASSLGLGYEQYF. The CDR3 DNA follows: TGTGCCAGCAGCTTGGGACTAGGCTACGAGCAGTACTTC.

The chain uses TRBV6-4 and TRBJ2-2; a weak D match, TRBD1 (7 bases). V was pared by 4 bases and J by 3 bases, with 9 bases between. Per germline, CDR1 MRHNA and CDR2 SNTAGT. The CDR3 has 14 amino acids. CDR3 coding DNA: TGTGCCAGCAGTGTCAGGGGGGACACCGGGGAGCTGTTTTTT. Translated: CASSVRGDTGELFF.

A few counts support this clone. The CDR3 nucleotides read TGTGCCAGCACCCGAGGGACAGCGGAAGAAGCTTTCTTT. It specifies CASTRGTAEEAFF. The chain joins TRBV6-6 to TRBJ1-1; TRBD1 aligns across 7 bases. Per the germline V gene, CDR1 is MNHNY and CDR2 is SVGAGI (reference sequence). The CDR3 length is 13 residues. V shed 7 bases, J shed 8 bases, and the junction held 10 bases outside the gene matches.

The count of this clone is one. Here the CDR3 reads CASSPWHREYTYEQYF. In DNA form, the CDR3 reads TGTGCCAGCTCACCATGGCACAGGGAGTACACCTACGAGCAGTACTTC. This rearrangement joins TRBV18 to TRBJ2-7, with D perhaps TRBD1 (6 bases). This CDR3 spans 16 amino acids. The V end was cut by 2 bases, the J end by 2 bases, with 16 bases between. In germline, CDR1 is KGHSH, CDR2 LQKENI.

The V and J genes are TRBV4-1 and TRBJ2-1; TRBD2 matches at 7 bases. CDR3 size: 15 residues. Germline CDR1 is MGHRA and CDR2 is YSYEKL. The ends lost 5 bases at V and 3 bases at J; junction bases unmatched: 7. This CDR3 is CASSLRLASYNEQFF. The DNA for the CDR3 is TGCGCCAGCAGCTTAAGACTAGCTAGCTACAATGAGCAGTTCTTC.

The chain employs TRBV7-9 and TRBJ1-4; no firm D call. CDR3 length: 14 residues. Trimming cost V 5 bases and J 1 base, with 8 bases left between them. Germline-derived CDR1 and CDR2 are SEHNR and FQNEAQ (reference sequence). The CDR3 loop reads CASSTPGTNEKLFF. Here the CDR3 DNA reads TGTGCCAGCAGCACCCCGGGAACTAATGAAAAACTGTTTTTT.

The chain combines TRBV7-6 with TRBJ1-1, with 10 bases matching TRBD1. Germline V lookup: CDR1 SGHVS, CDR2 FNYEAQ. The CDR3 runs to 16 residues. Trimming at V came to 1 base and at J to 4 bases, leaving 6 bases not matched to a gene. CDR3 nucleotides: TGTGCCAGCAGCTTAGGACAGGGGGCTATGGGCACTGAAGCTTTCTTT. This gives the protein CASSLGQGAMGTEAFF.

The J gene is TRBJ2-7, the V gene TRBV6-6; possibly TRBD1 for D (5 bases). V was shortened by 6 bases and J by 2 bases, with 17 bases between the two germline ends. The CDR3 runs to 15 residues. The V gene's germline CDR1 is MNHNY and CDR2 SVGAGI (reference sequence). CDR3 in DNA: TGTGCCAGCAGGTCAGGGCACCTTGCTCCCTACGAGCAGTACTTC. Translating it yields CASRSGHLAPYEQYF.

The V call is TRBV12-5, the J call TRBJ2-5; 7 nucleotides align to TRBD2. The J call may not be correct, given that the DNA end is closer to TRBJ2-7. The CDR3 is 15 residues long. The V gene's germline CDR1 is LGHNT and CDR2 FRNRAP. CDR3 DNA sequence: TGTGCTAGTGGGAGACGGGAGGTGCCAAACTACGAGCAGTACTTC. It is translated as CASGRREVPNYEQYF.

V gene TRBV28 combines with J gene TRBJ2-2; TRBD2 aligns across 8 bases. Germline V CDR1 and CDR2: MDHEN, SYDVKM. The trim removed 4 bases at V and 4 bases at J, leaving 8 bases unmatched. This CDR3 is built from 16 residues. CDR3 bases: TGTGCCAGCAGTTCAACGGGAGGGCCTTTCACCGGGGAGCTGTTTTTT. Translation gives CASSSTGGPFTGELFF.

The chain has TRBV2 and TRBJ1-1; D remains unclear. Deletions cut 6 bases from V and 1 base from J, with 12 bases between. The CDR3 is 14 residues long. Germline V CDR1 and CDR2: SNHLY, FYNNEI. The CDR3 DNA is TGTGCCAGCAGCCATTTAGATGGGAACACTGAAGCTTTCTTT. The encoded protein is CASSHLDGNTEAFF.

This rearrangement joins TRBV18 to TRBJ1-3, with TRBD1 as a possible D gene (6 bases). Germline V gives CDR1 KGHSH, CDR2 LQKENI. V lost 6 bases and J 0 bases, leaving 12 bases between the germline ends. The CDR3 covers 15 residues. CDR3 DNA sequence: TGTGCCAGCTCCCCCGGACAGAGCTCTGGAAACACCATATATTTT. This gives the protein CASSPGQSSGNTIYF.

This clone came up a few times. The chain uses TRBV14 and TRBJ1-1; D remains ambiguous. Germline assignment: CDR1 SGHDN and CDR2 FVKESK. CDR3 length equals 18 residues. Deletions cut 1 base from V and 1 base from J, with 19 bases between. The CDR3 nucleotides are TGTGCCAGCAGCCAAGTAAGTTGGGCCTCGGAGGAGAACACTGAAGCTTTCTTT. Translation: CASSQVSWASEENTEAFF.

In this sample, this clone turned up a few times. The V call is TRBV5-6, the J call TRBJ2-7; maybe TRBD2 (6 bases). The V gene's germline CDR1 is SGHDT and CDR2 YYEEEE. CDR3 length equals 15 residues. Trimming took 5 bases from V and 5 from J, leaving 20 bases between them. CDR3 nucleotide sequence: TGTGCCAGCAGGTGGGGCCGGGACTTGGTGAACGAGCAGTACTTC. As protein: CASRWGRDLVNEQYF.

The CDR3 loop is CSVGGLAGPNEQFF. CDR3 nucleotide sequence: TGCAGCGTGGGAGGACTAGCGGGACCCAATGAGCAGTTCTTC. This rearrangement joins TRBV29-1 to TRBJ2-1; 12 bases map to TRBD2. The CDR3 is 14 amino acids. Germline CDR1 is SQVTM and CDR2 is ANQGSEA. After removal of 6 bases from V and 6 bases from J, the junction contained 6 bases not matched to a gene.